The T cell receptor beta chain under discussion was sequenced for a study of human T cells and chemical hapten exposure. Time point in this sample: patch test 1, 2 weeks after DPC sensitization. The treatment here: therapeutic diphenylcyclopropenone sensitization with weekly scalp DPC. Donation of samples came from alopecia patients who were 18 to 70 years old and suitable for DPC. The CDR3 totals 16 residues. Losses at the gene ends were 1 base for V and 5 bases for J; bases not matched to a gene: 9. Germline V CDR1 and CDR2: SEHNR, FQNEAQ (reference sequence). Study-wide findings and caveats: Counts of expanded TCRs at PT1 were positively correlated with patch test score. Unchanged with DPC sensitization were TCRs above 1 in 1000 frequency.

As concerns this clonotype: The antigen remains undetermined.

Unique molecular identifiers were linked by the library to individual cDNA molecules. TCRdb processed the RACE reads anew with MiXCR; each CDR3 protein has one entry. This repertoire shows roughly 180,000 distinct CDR3 sequences, 20% to 25% found once; its top ten account for about 6.7%. The chain is built from TRBV7-9 and TRBJ1-2, with TRBD1 matching over 8 bases. This clonotype was sampled from a woman between 50 and 59 years old with alopecia areata. Some clones in this sample may be carry-over from other donors' samples. This material consisted of whole blood, taken in connection with sensitization to the hapten diphenylcyclopropenone (DPC). The CDR3 region is CASSLGQGAGIYGYTF. CDR3 nucleotide sequence: TGTGCCAGCAGCTTAGGGCAGGGGGCTGGTATATATGGCTACACCTTC. Full variable domain (missing parts from reference TRBV7-9 and TRBJ1-2): DTGVSQNPRHKITKRGQNVTFRCDPISEHNRLYWYRQTLGQGPEFLTYFQNEAQLEKSRLLSDRFSAERPKGSFSTLEIQRTEQGDSAMYLCASSLGQGAGIYGYTFGSGTRLTVV.